The 28 T cell receptor beta chains presented below share a single source sample, sequenced in a study of T cell clonality in common variable immunodeficiency. The protocol was immunoSEQ multiplex PCR, while the TCRdb copy is restricted to in-frame clones and leaves out a portion. The table records 52,000 or so clones without singletons, the ten largest covering 0.83%. Sequencing input: peripheral blood mononuclear cells. The receptors were gathered from a person between 18 and 75 years old in good health.

This clone appeared many times. The CDR3 extends 3 residues past the end of the read, so its final part is completed from the germline J gene. V gene TRBV16 combines with J gene TRBJ2-7; TRBD2 matches 9 bases. The CDR3 runs to 14 residues. Germline CDR1 and CDR2: KGHSY and FQNENV. Trimming removed 4 bases from V and 6 bases from J; junction bases left unmatched: 7. The covered CDR3 bases are TGTGCCAGCAGCCTAAATGTACTAGCGGGCGAG. This encodes CASSLNVLAGE. The full CDR3 protein reads CASSLNVLAGEQYF. The full variable domain, in which reference TRBV16 and TRBJ2-7 provide the parts outside the CDR3, is GEEVAQTPKHLVRGEGQKAKLYCAPIKGHSYVFWYQQVLKNEFKFLISFQNENVFDETGMPKERFSAKCLPNSPCSLEIQATKLEDSAVYFCASSLNVLAGEQYFGPGTRLTVT.

This clone was counted many times. The read ends 3 residues before the CDR3 terminus; that terminus is restored from the germline J gene. V is TRBV4-1 and J is TRBJ2-2; TRBD2 might be the D (6 bases). CDR1 and CDR2 from the germline V gene are MGHRA and YSYEKL. CDR3 length equals 17 residues. Trimming left V 3 bases short and J 1 base short, with 15 bases between. Partial CDR3 DNA: TGCGCCAGCAGCCAGACGGCGCCCGGGGGGAACACCGGGGAG. It encodes CASSQTAPGGNTGE. The CDR3 as a whole reads CASSQTAPGGNTGELFF.

This clone was seen more than once but under ten times. The read ends 3 residues shy of where the CDR3 ends; the end is completed using the germline J gene. The gene calls are TRBV14 and TRBJ2-7; TRBD2 matches at 12 bases. Germline trimming cut 2 bases from V and 4 bases from J; bases unmatched to any gene: 12. The CDR3 spans 18 residues. Germline V CDR1 and CDR2: SGHDN, FVKESK. Partial CDR3 DNA: TGTGCCAGCAGCCAACCAGGGGCTAGCGGGAGGGCCAAGTACGAG. Its protein is CASSQPGASGRAKYE. The CDR3 reads in full as CASSQPGASGRAKYEQYF.

This clone was observed many times. The read terminates 3 residues before the CDR3 end, so the remaining end is supplied by the germline J gene. The rearrangement joins TRBV28 to TRBJ2-3; 9 bases are a match to TRBD2. CDR3 length equals 15 residues. Trimming at V came to 6 bases and at J to 2 bases, leaving 6 bases not matched to a gene. CDR1 is MDHEN, CDR2 SYDVKM, per germline. The CDR3 bases that were read are TGTGCCAGCAGGACGACTAGCGGACTCACAGATACG. Protein product: CASRTTSGLTDT. The entire CDR3 sequence reads CASRTTSGLTDTQYF. The entire variable domain, with the rest obtained from reference TRBV28 and TRBJ2-3, is as follows: DVKVTQSSRYLVKRTGEKVFLECVQDMDHENMFWYRQDPGLGLRLIYFSYDVKMKEKGDIPEGYSVSREKKERFSLILESASTNQTSMYLCASRTTSGLTDTQYFGPGTRLTVL.

This clone was seen ten or more times. Coverage ceases 3 residues before the CDR3 finishes, and the germline J gene fills in the end. This chain connects TRBV19 to TRBJ1-6; D may be TRBD1 (5 bases). The CDR3 runs 16 residues. Trimming removed 5 bases from V and 10 bases from J, with 21 bases in between. CDR1 is LNHDA, CDR2 SQIVND, per germline (reference sequence). The covered CDR3 bases are TGTGCCAGTAGTTTTGGTGCATCCGACAGTTCCTCACCC. As protein: CASSFGASDSSSP. From start to end, the CDR3 is CASSFGASDSSSPLHF.

The table lists this clone with many counts. Sequencing ends 3 residues short of the CDR3 end; the germline J gene provides the rest. The chain recombines TRBV20-1 with TRBJ2-5; 7 bases align to TRBD2. Trimming took 5 bases from V and 5 from J; bases not matched to a gene: 11. The germline gives CDR1 DFQATT, CDR2 SNEGSKA (reference sequence). The CDR3 sequence is 14 residues long. The CDR3 DNA, read in part, is TGCAGTGCTGGGAGGGGCGGACGCCGGGAGACC. Translation: CSAGRGGRRET. In full, the CDR3 reads CSAGRGGRRETQYF.

At least ten counts were recorded for this clone. The CDR3 end is not reached by the read, which stops 3 residues before it; the germline J gene fills it in. This chain uses TRBV29-1 with TRBJ2-3; a possible D gene is TRBD2 (5 bases). Germline V gene data show CDR1 as SQVTM and CDR2 as ANQGSEA. The CDR3 covers 19 residues. Between the trimmed V and J ends, which lost 7 bases and 6 bases, there was a span of 35 bases. The CDR3 DNA, read in part, is TGCAGCGCCACCCCTTGGGCCTTTGACTACCCTACCTCGTCGGATACG. Its protein is CSATPWAFDYPTSSDT. The full CDR3 protein is CSATPWAFDYPTSSDTQYF.

This clone was seen many times. The read ends 3 residues before the CDR3 terminus; that terminus is restored from the germline J gene. The rearrangement links TRBV30 to TRBJ2-1, with TRBD2 identical over 7 bases. This CDR3 comprises 15 residues. Germline CDR1 reads GTSNPN; CDR2 reads SVGIG (reference sequence). Trimming at V came to 0 bases and at J to 6 bases, leaving 8 bases not matched to a gene. CDR3 loop: CAWSVLAGAGNEQFF. CDR3 bases read: TGTGCCTGGAGTGTCCTGGCGGGAGCCGGCAATGAG.

This clone was seen a few times. From the germline J gene comes the end of the CDR3, since the read stops 3 residues before it. V usage is TRBV19 and J usage is TRBJ1-4, with D perhaps matching TRBD1 (6 bases). The CDR3 totals 16 residues. Germline V lookup: CDR1 LNHDA, CDR2 SQIVND (reference sequence). CDR3 bases read: TGTGCCAGTAGTTCTAAACAGGGTGCACTCCATTCACCA. It specifies CASSSKQGALHSP. The whole CDR3 protein reads CASSSKQGALHSPLFF.

This clone was picked up many times. The CDR3 end falls 3 residues outside the read, so it is completed with the germline J gene. The chain couples TRBV29-1 to TRBJ2-3; a weak D match, TRBD1 (5 bases). The CDR3 runs 14 residues. Trimming shortened V by 2 bases and J by 0 bases, and 9 bases separated the two germline ends. Germline V gives CDR1 SQVTM, CDR2 ANQGSEA. CDR3 DNA (partial): TGCAGCGTTGAACTGACAGTTAGCACAGATACG. Its protein product is CSVELTVSTDT. The CDR3 reads in full as CSVELTVSTDTQYF.

This clone was picked up many times. The part of the CDR3 DNA that was read is TGCGCCAGCAGCCCCAACAGGGGTGGAAACACC. Amino acid sequence: CASSPNRGGNT. The whole CDR3 is CASSPNRGGNTIYF. The chain couples TRBV5-1 to TRBJ1-3, with 7 bases aligning to TRBD1. The CDR3 goes on 3 residues after the read ends, and that part is filled in from the germline J gene. Germline V CDR1 and CDR2: SGHRS, YFSETQ. The CDR3 runs 14 residues. Trimming removed 4 bases from V and 3 bases from J; junction bases left unmatched: 4.

This clone was detected many times. Compared with germline, one end of the junction differs, possibly owing to a read error. The observed sequence ends 3 residues before the CDR3 terminus, with the missing tail filled in from the germline J gene. This chain joins TRBV4-2 and TRBJ1-1, with D hard to call. The CDR3 runs to 15 residues. CDR1 is LGHNA and CDR2 is YNFKEQ in the germline V gene. The CDR3: CASSQVRGEDTEAFF. The DNA read from the CDR3 is TGCGCCAGCAGCCAAGTCCGGGGAGAGGACACTGAA.

This clone was detected many times. The read ends 3 residues before the CDR3 terminus; that terminus is restored from the germline J gene. The gene calls are TRBV19 and TRBJ2-2, with D perhaps TRBD1 (6 bases). Trimming stripped 10 bases from V and 2 bases from J, with 17 bases between. Germline assignment: CDR1 LNHDA and CDR2 SQIVND (reference sequence). This CDR3 contains 15 residues. The part of the CDR3 DNA that was read is TGTGCCACCTCCGTGAGGGGGATCAACACCGGGGAG. Protein: CATSVRGINTGE. The CDR3 in full is CATSVRGINTGELFF.

In this sample, this clone turned up many times. Sequencing ends 3 residues short of the CDR3 end; the germline J gene provides the rest. V and J are TRBV5-6 and TRBJ1-1, with D tentatively TRBD1 (5 bases). The CDR3 loop spans 13 amino acids. Germline-derived CDR1 and CDR2 are SGHDT and YYEEEE. Trimming removed 0 bases from V and 5 bases from J, with 8 bases in between. The covered CDR3 bases are TGTGCCAGCAGCTTGGCAGGGTCGACTGAA. The encoded protein is CASSLAGSTE. The whole CDR3 reads CASSLAGSTEAFF. Full variable domain (rest looked up from reference TRBV5-6 and TRBJ1-1): DAGVTQSPTHLIKTRGQQVTLRCSPKSGHDTVSWYQQALGQGPQFIFQYYEEEERQRGNFPDRFSGHQFPNYSSELNVNALLLGDSALYLCASSLAGSTEAFFGQGTRLTVV.

This clone came up many times. The sequenced fragment ends 3 residues before the CDR3 boundary, so the rest is inferred from the germline J gene. J is TRBJ1-1 and V is TRBV5-5; D is perhaps TRBD1 (5 bases). The V and J ends lost 3 bases and 1 base respectively, with 10 bases between them. The CDR3 consists of 14 residues. Per the germline V gene, CDR1 is SGHKS and CDR2 is YYEKEE (reference sequence). The CDR3 bases that were read are TGTGCCAGCAGCTGGGTGGGGCCGAACACTGAA. Translated: CASSWVGPNTE. The full CDR3 reads CASSWVGPNTEAFF. Looking up the rest from reference TRBV5-5 and TRBJ1-1 gives the full variable domain: DAGVTQSPTHLIKTRGQQVTLRCSPISGHKSVSWYQQVLGQGPQFIFQYYEKEERGRGNFPDRFSARQFPNYSSELNVNALLLGDSALYLCASSWVGPNTEAFFGQGTRLTVV.

In this sample, this clone turned up many times. Coverage ceases 3 residues before the CDR3 finishes, and the germline J gene fills in the end. The chain uses TRBV7-6 and TRBJ2-5, with no clear D. Germline V gives CDR1 SGHVS, CDR2 FNYEAQ. This CDR3 region has 14 residues. The V end was cut by 3 bases, the J end by 1 base, with 9 bases between. CDR3 DNA, as far as it was read: TGTGCCAGCAGCTTGCGACACCTCCAAGAGACC. Its translation is CASSLRHLQET. In full, the CDR3 is CASSLRHLQETQYF.

This clone was found many times. The read falls 3 residues short of the CDR3 end, and the missing part is taken from the germline J gene. The chain couples TRBV5-1 to TRBJ1-1, with 9 bases fitting TRBD1. Germline loops: CDR1 SGHRS, CDR2 YFSETQ. This CDR3 has 16 amino acids. V lost 1 base, J lost 5 bases, and 9 bases stayed unmatched. The CDR3 DNA, read in part, is TGCGCCAGCAGCTTGTCTGGGACAGGGTCCCTTACTGAA. Residues: CASSLSGTGSLTE. The entire CDR3 is CASSLSGTGSLTEAFF.

This clone has ten or more counts. Sequencing ends 3 residues short of the CDR3 end; the germline J gene provides the rest. The V call is TRBV19, the J call TRBJ1-5; D is undetermined. The CDR3 spans 15 residues. Trimming left V 5 bases short and J 0 bases short, with 11 bases between. Germline CDR1 and CDR2: LNHDA and SQIVND (reference sequence). CDR3 loop: CASSPDYYSNQPQHF. The part of the CDR3 DNA that was read is TGTGCCAGTAGTCCCGACTATTATAGCAATCAGCCC.

This clone was seen many times. CDR3 bases read: TGTGCCAGCAGTTGGGGACAGGGATCAGCAGATACG. It encodes CASSWGQGSADT. The complete CDR3 protein is CASSWGQGSADTQYF. V usage is TRBV7-9 and J usage is TRBJ2-3, with 9 bases identical to TRBD1. The CDR3 end lies 3 residues beyond the end of the read and is filled in from the germline J gene. There are 15 residues in the CDR3. With 6 bases clipped from V and 4 bases from J, the junction kept 8 bases outside the gene matches. Germline CDR1 and CDR2: SEHNR and FQNEAQ (reference sequence).

This clone was counted ten times or more. The read ends 3 residues early relative to the CDR3; the germline J gene fills the gap. This chain uses TRBV20-1 with TRBJ2-1; 9 bases line up with TRBD2. CDR3 size: 13 residues. Germline V gene lookup returns CDR1 DFQATT and CDR2 SNEGSKA (reference sequence). The ends lost 4 bases at V and 9 bases at J; junction bases unmatched: 7. This chain's CDR3 is CSAKASGDFEQFF. Incomplete CDR3 DNA: TGCAGTGCTAAGGCTAGCGGGGACTTTGAG.

Ten or more counts support this clone. The observed sequence ends 3 residues before the CDR3 terminus, with the missing tail filled in from the germline J gene. This sequence joins TRBV5-4 and TRBJ2-4; 8 nucleotides agree with TRBD2. The CDR3 loop spans 16 amino acids. Germline V lookup: CDR1 SGHNT, CDR2 YYREEE (reference sequence). The sequenced part of the CDR3 DNA is TGTGCCAGCAGCTTGGGTAGCGGGACCGGCGGGGAGACT. Protein sequence: CASSLGSGTGGET. The whole CDR3 sequence is CASSLGSGTGGETQYF.

Many counts were recorded for this clone. The read falls 3 residues short of the CDR3 end, and the missing part is taken from the germline J gene. This chain uses TRBV11-2 with TRBJ2-3; a possible D gene is TRBD1 (6 bases). Germline CDR1 is SGHAT and CDR2 is FQNNGV. V was shortened by 1 base and J by 4 bases, with 9 bases between the two germline ends. The CDR3 is 14 amino acids. CDR3 DNA, as far as it was read: TGTGCCAGCAGCTTAGTAGGGGGTTCAGATACG. Translated: CASSLVGGSDT. The full-length CDR3 reads as CASSLVGGSDTQYF.

The table lists this clone with many counts. The CDR3 end falls 3 residues outside the read, so it is completed with the germline J gene. The chain links TRBV12-3 or TRBV12-4 to TRBJ2-2, with D unclear. The CDR3 spans 14 residues. The ends were cut back, 6 bases at V and 4 bases at J, with 12 bases in the middle. The CDR3 sequence: CASSRSGPTGELFF. The part of the CDR3 DNA that was read is TGTGCCAGCAGCCGTTCGGGTCCCACCGGGGAG.

This clone was seen ten or more times. The missing CDR3 end, 3 residues past where the read stops, is filled in from the germline J gene. The V call is TRBV19, the J call TRBJ1-1, with D perhaps matching TRBD1 (5 bases). V shed 5 bases and J shed 0 bases, with 16 bases lying between them. Per germline, CDR1 LNHDA and CDR2 SQIVND (reference sequence). This CDR3 region has 16 residues. The sequenced CDR3 bases are TGTGCCAGTAGTCGGGGGAGTCTAGACATGAACACTGAA. It translates to CASSRGSLDMNTE. The whole CDR3 is CASSRGSLDMNTEAFF.

This clone was counted a few times. The sequenced fragment ends 3 residues before the CDR3 boundary, so the rest is inferred from the germline J gene. J is TRBJ2-5 and V is TRBV5-1, with D perhaps matching TRBD2 (5 bases). The CDR3 extends over 13 amino acids. Trimming left V 3 bases short and J 2 bases short, with 8 bases between. From germline, CDR1 is SGHRS and CDR2 YFSETQ. The CDR3 is CASSWTGQETQYF. The DNA read from the CDR3 is TGCGCCAGCAGCTGGACGGGGCAAGAGACC.

This clone was counted at least ten times. Read data end 3 residues before the CDR3 end; the end is taken from the germline J gene. The chain uses TRBV14 and TRBJ2-7; 15 bases map to TRBD2. Trimming removed 2 bases from V and 3 bases from J; junction bases left unmatched: 5. CDR1 is SGHDN, CDR2 FVKESK, per germline. The CDR3 runs to 17 residues. The DNA read from the CDR3 is TGTGCCAGCAGCCAACGGACTAGCGGGGGGGCCAGCTACGAG. Translating it yields CASSQRTSGGASYE. The whole CDR3 sequence is CASSQRTSGGASYEQYF.

This clone was recorded many times. The CDR3 end lies 3 residues beyond the end of the read and is filled in from the germline J gene. The rearrangement links TRBV20-1 to TRBJ2-5; D is ambiguous. Trimming left V 4 bases short and J 5 bases short, with 11 bases between. There are 12 residues in the CDR3. Germline CDR1 reads DFQATT; CDR2 reads SNEGSKA (reference sequence). CDR3: CSAIPLGETQYF. CDR3 bases read: TGCAGTGCTATCCCCTTAGGGGAGACC.

Comments on this clone: The junction does not match germline at one end; this may be a read error. Sequencing ends 3 residues short of the CDR3 end; the germline J gene provides the rest. V is TRBV10-2 and J is TRBJ2-3; D might be TRBD1 (5 bases). This CDR3 region has 15 residues. From germline, CDR1 is WSHSY and CDR2 SAAADI. CDR3: CASSVPRDRAETQYF. CDR3 DNA, as far as it was read: TGCGCCAGCAGTGTGCCCAGGGATAGGGCAGAGACG.